These T cell receptor beta chains were read from a single sample in a study of blood T cells in healthy people across ages. TCRdb reprocessed the 5' RACE reads via MiXCR and lists one record per CDR3 protein. The sample consists of roughly 1 million distinct CDR3 sequences, roughly a quarter of them appearing once. These data are also associated with another study on T cells of mothers and their children.

Sequenced input: blood. All receptors come from a girl aged 2 to 10 in good health. CDR3s include the opening cysteine and the closing phenylalanine or tryptophan. The order of the fields is clone size, V gene, D gene, J gene, CDR3 protein, CDR3 DNA. A D gene is named only where the DNA matches it firmly. Not all rows give a size; the values are once, few, many and, for expanded clones, a class.

>few|TRBV7-3|-|TRBJ1-2
CASSLRGYYGYTF
TGTGCCAGCAGCTTACGGGGGTACTATGGCTACACCTTC
>few|TRBV7-7|-|TRBJ2-7
CASSLAPGLGHEQYF
TGTGCTAGCAGCTTAGCGCCTGGGTTGGGACACGAGCAGTACTTC
>few|TRBV7-3|TRBD1|TRBJ2-7
CASSLQQGNEQYF
TGTGCCAGCAGCCTCCAACAGGGGAACGAGCAGTACTTC
>few|TRBV6-1|-|TRBJ2-1
CASSDVAAHTNEQFF
TGTGCCAGCAGTGATGTAGCGGCCCATACTAATGAGCAGTTCTTC
>few|TRBV27|TRBD2|TRBJ2-7
CASSLPGGAYEQYF
TGTGCCAGCAGCCTTCCGGGAGGGGCCTACGAGCAGTACTTC
>few|TRBV7-8|-|TRBJ2-1
CASSLSTGWSNEQFF
TGTGCCAGCAGCTTAAGTACAGGGTGGTCTAATGAGCAGTTCTTC
>few|TRBV7-9|-|TRBJ2-5
CASSLARGTQYF
TGTGCCAGCAGCTTAGCGCGGGGGACCCAGTACTTC
>few|TRBV7-3|TRBD2|TRBJ2-3
CASSSSGFSTDTQYF
TGTGCCAGCAGCTCTAGCGGCTTCAGCACAGATACGCAGTATTTT
>few|TRBV4-1|-|TRBJ1-4
CASSQDRRRRNEKLFF
TGCGCCAGCAGCCAAGATCGGAGGCGTCGAAATGAAAAACTGTTTTTT
>few|TRBV21-1|-|TRBJ2-7
CASSRHPYEQYF
TGTGCCAGCAGCAGGCACCCCTACGAGCAGTACTTC
>few|TRBV7-2|-|TRBJ2-3
CASSPRATDTQYF
TGTGCCAGCAGCCCCAGGGCGACAGATACGCAGTATTTT
>-|TRBV20-1|-|TRBJ2-7
CSARSSDSPYEQYF
TGCAGTGCTAGATCCTCGGACTCCCCATACGAGCAGTACTTC
>few|TRBV4-1|-|TRBJ2-5
CASSPTSLETQYF
TGCGCCAGCAGCCCAACTAGTTTAGAGACCCAGTACTTC
>few|TRBV7-9|TRBD1|TRBJ2-7
CASSPGQGGAAYEQYF
TGCGCCAGCAGCCCGGGACAGGGGGGAGCAGCCTACGAGCAGTACTTC
>few|TRBV6-1|-|TRBJ2-2
CASSEAPGSGELFF
TGTGCCAGCAGTGAAGCGCCCGGATCCGGGGAGCTGTTTTTT
>few|TRBV20-1|TRBD1|TRBJ2-2
CSAGDSGQENTGELFF
TGCAGTGCCGGAGACTCTGGACAGGAAAACACCGGGGAGCTGTTTTTT
>-|TRBV20-1|-|TRBJ1-1
CSATTDRNWGEAFF
TGCAGTGCTACTACTGACAGGAATTGGGGTGAAGCTTTCTTT
>-|TRBV4-1|-|TRBJ2-3
CASSQESREDTQYF
TGCGCCAGCAGCCAAGAATCCCGGGAAGATACGCAGTATTTT
>few|TRBV5-1|TRBD1|TRBJ2-7
CASSPGTVSDYEQYF
TGCGCCAGCAGCCCAGGGACAGTATCCGACTACGAGCAGTACTTC
>-|TRBV20-1|-|TRBJ1-2
CSASHSKPLYGYTF
TGCAGTGCTAGCCACAGCAAACCCCTCTATGGCTACACCTTC
>few|TRBV4-1|TRBD1|TRBJ1-2
CASSQVVMGLTGGSGYTF
TGCGCCAGCAGCCAAGTCGTTATGGGGTTGACAGGGGGAAGTGGCTACACCTTC
>-|TRBV27|-|TRBJ1-2
CASRRDGTNYGYTF
TGTGCCAGCAGGCGGGACGGGACCAACTATGGCTACACCTTC
>few|TRBV5-5|-|TRBJ1-5
CASSLLPDYSNQPQHF
TGTGCCAGCAGCTTGTTGCCCGATTATAGCAATCAGCCCCAGCATTTT